The rows below give T cell receptor beta chains drawn from one sample of a study of early T cells in non-severe SARS-CoV-2 infection. TCRdb recomputed calls from the 5' RACE reads with MiXCR, one row per CDR3 protein. Counted here are around 110,000 distinct CDR3 sequences, over 8.5% occurring once; the ten biggest clones make up approximately 6.9%. The specimen sequenced was whole blood. Every receptor here comes from an adult who was a healthcare worker with PCR-confirmed SARS-CoV-2 infection or an uninfected control (not recorded which). Each CDR3 is given without its conserved first and last residue.

V: TRBV20-1; J: TRBJ2-7; CDR3: SASLNSGRYGEQY
V: TRBV12-3/TRBV12-4; J: TRBJ1-1; CDR3: ASSGTENTEAF
V: TRBV5-1; J: TRBJ2-3; CDR3: ASSLTAPKETDTQY
V: TRBV7-2; J: TRBJ2-7; CDR3: ASSRTGAGPYEQY
V: TRBV9; J: TRBJ1-1; CDR3: ASSVGAGRHGAEAF
V: TRBV25-1; J: TRBJ2-7; CDR3: ASSGVGYYEQY
V: TRBV28; J: TRBJ2-7; CDR3: ATGLAGTLGSYEQY
V: TRBV28; J: TRBJ2-1; CDR3: ASSLELRYEDEQF
V: TRBV9; J: TRBJ2-7; CDR3: ASSVGVAIREEQY
V: TRBV6-2/TRBV6-3; J: TRBJ2-3; CDR3: ASSHLGRGESDTQY
V: TRBV7-4; J: TRBJ2-7; CDR3: ASSGGKEDSYEQY
V: TRBV25-1; J: TRBJ2-3; CDR3: ASRGDWDTDTQY
V: TRBV9; J: TRBJ1-6; CDR3: ASSYAGNSPLH
V: TRBV4-3; J: TRBJ2-7; CDR3: ASSLTRTNYEQY
V: TRBV10-3; J: TRBJ2-3; CDR3: AIRDRVGSTDTQY
V: TRBV15; J: TRBJ2-3; CDR3: ATSTRQAGVSDTQY
V: TRBV6-6; J: TRBJ1-3; CDR3: ASTSAGRSGNTIY
V: TRBV7-9; J: TRBJ2-4; CDR3: ASTQSRDRDPQNIQY
V: TRBV24-1; J: TRBJ2-1; CDR3: ATSAGIEEQF
V: TRBV6-2/TRBV6-3; J: TRBJ2-4; CDR3: ASSGKSIQY
V: TRBV5-1; J: TRBJ1-1; CDR3: ASSLGRTNTEAF
V: TRBV5-4; J: TRBJ2-1; CDR3: ASSLANGEQF
V: TRBV28; J: TRBJ2-3; CDR3: ASSSMLAGEDKQY
V: TRBV28; J: TRBJ1-5; CDR3: ASRGGLKDQPQH
V: TRBV21-1; J: TRBJ2-7; CDR3: ASSKVGFGVYEQY
V: TRBV12-3/TRBV12-4; J: TRBJ2-7; CDR3: ASCSIRYEQY
V: TRBV3-1; J: TRBJ2-7; CDR3: ASSQPGTKVSDQY
V: TRBV7-8; J: TRBJ1-5; CDR3: ASSSGTQGIGQPQH
V: TRBV5-4; J: TRBJ2-3; CDR3: ASSLEGGPYRTDTQY
V: TRBV11-2; J: TRBJ1-1; CDR3: ASSPPRVLRDEAF
V: TRBV6-6; J: TRBJ2-3; CDR3: ASSLVGSTDTQY
V: TRBV4-2; J: TRBJ2-2; CDR3: ASRSLAGVRTGELF
V: TRBV27; J: TRBJ2-1; CDR3: ASSPTGTGLNEQF